What follows describes a single T cell receptor beta chain. Its specificity is unknown. This specimen comes from a study of cytomegalovirus exposure and HLA in healthy donors. Findings of the study overall: On later analysis, the bulk of CMV-associated TCR beta chains appeared to be HLA-restricted.

PCR employed 60 Vbeta and 13 Jbeta primers. Here immunoSEQ multiplex PCR was the method, and the copy in TCRdb shows in-frame clones only, minus some. Here the sample table reports just under 80,000 clones. What was sequenced was PBMCs. The TCR sequence derives from a man aged 18-30 years in good health and CMV-seropositive.

CDR3 sequence: CASSEQRSTEAFF. The CDR3 nucleotides are TGTGCCAGCAGCGAACAGCGGTCCACTGAAGCTTTCTTT. The chain has TRBV6-1 and TRBJ1-1; D is undetermined. The CDR3 contains 13 residues. Per germline, CDR1 MNHNS and CDR2 SASEGT. Deletions cut 6 bases from V and 4 bases from J, with 12 bases between.